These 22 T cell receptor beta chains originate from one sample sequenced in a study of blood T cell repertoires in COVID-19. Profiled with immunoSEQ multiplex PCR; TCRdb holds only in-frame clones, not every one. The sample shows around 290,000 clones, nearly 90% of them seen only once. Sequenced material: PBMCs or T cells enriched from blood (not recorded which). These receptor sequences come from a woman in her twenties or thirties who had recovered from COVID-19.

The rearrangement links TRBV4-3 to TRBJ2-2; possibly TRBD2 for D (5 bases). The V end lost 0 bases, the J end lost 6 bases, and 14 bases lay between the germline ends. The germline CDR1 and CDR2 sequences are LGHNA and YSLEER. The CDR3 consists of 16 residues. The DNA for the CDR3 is TGCGCCAGCAGCCAAGATCCGGGGAATCGGGCCGGGGAGCTGTTTTTT. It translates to CASSQDPGNRAGELFF.

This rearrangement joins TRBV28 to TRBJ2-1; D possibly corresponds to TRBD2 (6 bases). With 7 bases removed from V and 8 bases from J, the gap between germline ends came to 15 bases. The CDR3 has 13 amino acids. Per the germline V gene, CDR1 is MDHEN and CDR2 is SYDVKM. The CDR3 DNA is TGTGCCAGCATGACCCACTGGGGGGATGAGCAGTTCTTC. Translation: CASMTHWGDEQFF.

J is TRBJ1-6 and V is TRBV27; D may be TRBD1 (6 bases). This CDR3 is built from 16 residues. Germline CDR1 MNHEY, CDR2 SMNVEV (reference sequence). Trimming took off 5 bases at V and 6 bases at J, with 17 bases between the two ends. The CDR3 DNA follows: TGTGCCAGCAGTAGTAACACAGGGTCTCGTAATTCACCCCTCCACTTT. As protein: CASSSNTGSRNSPLHF.

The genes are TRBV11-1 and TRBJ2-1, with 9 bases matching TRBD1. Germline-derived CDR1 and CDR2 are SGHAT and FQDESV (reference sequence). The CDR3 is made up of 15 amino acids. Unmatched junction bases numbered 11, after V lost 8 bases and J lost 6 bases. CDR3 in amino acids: CASGGEQGAPNEQFF. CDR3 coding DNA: TGTGCCAGCGGGGGAGAACAGGGGGCGCCCAATGAGCAGTTCTTC.

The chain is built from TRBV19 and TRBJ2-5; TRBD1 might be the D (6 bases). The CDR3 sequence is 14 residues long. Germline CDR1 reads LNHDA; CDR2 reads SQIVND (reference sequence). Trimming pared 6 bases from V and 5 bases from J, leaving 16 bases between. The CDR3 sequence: CASRQQGGTETQYF. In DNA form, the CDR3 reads TGTGCCAGTAGACAACAGGGTGGTACGGAGACCCAGTACTTC. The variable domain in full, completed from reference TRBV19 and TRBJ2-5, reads DGGITQSPKYLFRKEGQNVTLSCEQNLNHDAMYWYRQDPGQGLRLIYYSQIVNDFQKGDIAEGYSVSREKKESFPLTVTSAQKNPTAFYLCASRQQGGTETQYFGPGTRLLVL.

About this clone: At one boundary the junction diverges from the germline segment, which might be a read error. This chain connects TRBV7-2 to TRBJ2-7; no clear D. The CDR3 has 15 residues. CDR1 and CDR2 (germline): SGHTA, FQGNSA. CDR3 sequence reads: CASSAIPSAYYGQYF. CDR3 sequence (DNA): TGTGCCAGCAGCGCAATTCCCTCAGCCTACTACGGGCAGTACTTC.

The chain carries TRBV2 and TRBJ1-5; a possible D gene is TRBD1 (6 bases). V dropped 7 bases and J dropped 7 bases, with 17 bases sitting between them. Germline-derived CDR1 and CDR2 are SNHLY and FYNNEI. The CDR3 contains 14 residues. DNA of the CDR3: TGTGCCAGCACCAAAGGGACAAGTGTCCAGCCCCAGCATTTT. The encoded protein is CASTKGTSVQPQHF.

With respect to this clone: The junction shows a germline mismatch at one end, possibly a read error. CDR3 nucleotides: TGCGCCAGCAGCCAAGGAACAGGGGGTCAACTTTTTTTT. It translates to CASSQGTGGQLFF. This chain links TRBV4-1 with TRBJ1-3, with 8 bases lining up with TRBD1. Germline assignment: CDR1 MGHRA and CDR2 YSYEKL. The CDR3 extends over 13 amino acids.

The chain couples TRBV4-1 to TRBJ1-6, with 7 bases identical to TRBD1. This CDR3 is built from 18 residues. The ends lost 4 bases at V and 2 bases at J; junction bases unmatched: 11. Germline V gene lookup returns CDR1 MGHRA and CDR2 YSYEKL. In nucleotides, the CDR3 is TGCGCCAGCAGCCCCGGCCCCGGACAGGCCCCCTATAATTCACCCCTCCACTTT. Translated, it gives CASSPGPGQAPYNSPLHF.

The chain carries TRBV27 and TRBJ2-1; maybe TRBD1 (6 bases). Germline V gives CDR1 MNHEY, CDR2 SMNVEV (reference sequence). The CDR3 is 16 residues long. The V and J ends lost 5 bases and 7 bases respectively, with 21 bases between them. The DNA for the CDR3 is TGTGCCAGCAGTGTATACCGACACAGGGCGGATAATGAGCAGTTCTTC. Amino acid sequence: CASSVYRHRADNEQFF.

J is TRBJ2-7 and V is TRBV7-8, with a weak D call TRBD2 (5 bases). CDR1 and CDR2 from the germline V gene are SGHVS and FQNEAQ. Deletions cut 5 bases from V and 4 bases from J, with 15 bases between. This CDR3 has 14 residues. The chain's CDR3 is CASSALGLQYEQYF. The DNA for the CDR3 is TGTGCCAGCAGCGCACTTGGACTTCAGTACGAGCAGTACTTC.

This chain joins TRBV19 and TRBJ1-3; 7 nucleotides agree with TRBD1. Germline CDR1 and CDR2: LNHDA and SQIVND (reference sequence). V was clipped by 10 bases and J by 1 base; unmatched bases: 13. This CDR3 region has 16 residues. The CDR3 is CATSSHRGLSGNTIYF. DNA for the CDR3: TGTGCCACCTCCTCTCACAGGGGTTTATCTGGAAACACCATATATTTT.

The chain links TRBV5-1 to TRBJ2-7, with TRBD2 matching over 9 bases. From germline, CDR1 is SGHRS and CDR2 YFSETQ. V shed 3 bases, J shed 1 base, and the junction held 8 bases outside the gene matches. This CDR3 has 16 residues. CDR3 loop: CASSWGVAGESYEQYF. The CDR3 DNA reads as TGCGCCAGCAGCTGGGGGGTAGCGGGAGAGTCCTACGAGCAGTACTTC.

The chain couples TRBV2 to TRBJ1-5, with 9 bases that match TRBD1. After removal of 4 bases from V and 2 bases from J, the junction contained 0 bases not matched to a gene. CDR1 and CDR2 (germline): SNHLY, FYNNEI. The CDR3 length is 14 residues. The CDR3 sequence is CASSGTGGNQPQHF. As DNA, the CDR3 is TGTGCCAGCAGTGGGACAGGGGGCAATCAGCCCCAGCATTTT.

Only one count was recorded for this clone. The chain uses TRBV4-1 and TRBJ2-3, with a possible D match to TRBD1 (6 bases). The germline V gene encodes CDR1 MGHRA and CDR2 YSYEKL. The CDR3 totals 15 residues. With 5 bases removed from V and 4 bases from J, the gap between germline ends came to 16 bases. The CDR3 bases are TGCGCCAGCAGCTTGACAGGTCTGGTGGCAGATACGCAGTATTTT. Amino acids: CASSLTGLVADTQYF.

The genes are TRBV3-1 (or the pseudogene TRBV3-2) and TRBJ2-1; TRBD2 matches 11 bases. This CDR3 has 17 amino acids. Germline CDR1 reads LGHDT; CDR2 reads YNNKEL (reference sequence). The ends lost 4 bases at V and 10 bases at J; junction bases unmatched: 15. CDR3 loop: CASSPGRTSGSGQEQFF. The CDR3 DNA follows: TGTGCCAGCAGCCCGGGAAGGACTAGCGGGTCCGGGCAGGAGCAGTTCTTC.

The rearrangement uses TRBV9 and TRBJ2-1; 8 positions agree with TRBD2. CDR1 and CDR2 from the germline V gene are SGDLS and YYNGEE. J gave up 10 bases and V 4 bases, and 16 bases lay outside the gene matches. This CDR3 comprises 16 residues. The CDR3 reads CASSPSGGTHFGEQFF. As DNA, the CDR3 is TGTGCCAGCAGCCCCTCGGGGGGGACCCATTTTGGGGAGCAGTTCTTC.

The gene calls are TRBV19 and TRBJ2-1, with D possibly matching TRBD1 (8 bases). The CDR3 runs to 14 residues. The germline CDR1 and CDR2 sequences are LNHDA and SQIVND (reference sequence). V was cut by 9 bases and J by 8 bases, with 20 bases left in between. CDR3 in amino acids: CASRYRGGSYEQFF. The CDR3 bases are TGTGCCAGCCGTTACAGGGGGGGGAGCTATGAGCAGTTCTTC.

The CDR3 nucleotides read TGTGCCAGCAGGAGTACAGGGAATGAAAAACTGTTTTTT. It specifies CASRSTGNEKLFF. This chain connects TRBV28 to TRBJ1-4; tentative D call: TRBD1 (6 bases). CDR3 size: 13 residues. The germline V and J ends were trimmed by 6 bases and 5 bases, with 10 bases remaining between them. The V gene's germline CDR1 is MDHEN and CDR2 SYDVKM.

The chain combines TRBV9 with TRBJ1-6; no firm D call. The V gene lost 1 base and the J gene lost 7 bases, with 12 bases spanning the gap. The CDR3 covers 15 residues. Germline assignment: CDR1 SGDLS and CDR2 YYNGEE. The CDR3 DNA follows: TGTGCCAGCAGCGTATCTGGCACGGGGAATTCACCCCTCCACTTT. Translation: CASSVSGTGNSPLHF.

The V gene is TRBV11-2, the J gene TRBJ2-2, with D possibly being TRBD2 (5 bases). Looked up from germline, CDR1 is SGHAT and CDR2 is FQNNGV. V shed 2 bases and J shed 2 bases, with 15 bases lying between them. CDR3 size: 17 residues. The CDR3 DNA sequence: TGTGCCAGCAGCTTATTGCGGGCTAGACTTAACACCGGGGAGCTGTTTTTT. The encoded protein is CASSLLRARLNTGELFF.

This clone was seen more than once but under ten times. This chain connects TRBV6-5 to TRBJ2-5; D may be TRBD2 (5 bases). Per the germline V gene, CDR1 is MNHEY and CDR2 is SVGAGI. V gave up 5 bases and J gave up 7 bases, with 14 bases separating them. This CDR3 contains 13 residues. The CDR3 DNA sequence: TGTGCCAGCAGTCCTGGGCGGGTGGGGACCCAGTACTTC. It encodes CASSPGRVGTQYF.